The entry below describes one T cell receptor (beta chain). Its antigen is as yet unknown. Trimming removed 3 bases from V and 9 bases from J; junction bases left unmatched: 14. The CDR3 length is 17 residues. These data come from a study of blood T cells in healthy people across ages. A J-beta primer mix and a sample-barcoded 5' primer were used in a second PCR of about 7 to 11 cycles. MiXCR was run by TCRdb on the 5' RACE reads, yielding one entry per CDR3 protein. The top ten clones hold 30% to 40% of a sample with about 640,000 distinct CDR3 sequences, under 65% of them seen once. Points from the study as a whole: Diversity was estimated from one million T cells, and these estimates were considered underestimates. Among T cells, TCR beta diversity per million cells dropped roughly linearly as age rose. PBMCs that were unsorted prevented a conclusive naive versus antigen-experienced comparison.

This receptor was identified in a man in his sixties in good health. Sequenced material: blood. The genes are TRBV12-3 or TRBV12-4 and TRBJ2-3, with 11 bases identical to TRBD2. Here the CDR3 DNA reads TGTGCCAGCAGTTTTGGGGCTAATAGCGGGGGGGCCCGGACGCAGTATTTT. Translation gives CASSFGANSGGARTQYF.